This T cell receptor (beta chain) was observed in a study of cytomegalovirus exposure and HLA in healthy donors. Study-level points and caveats: Later, TCR association rates were found to vary by HLA locus, highest for DRB1 and lowest for HLA-C. A later analysis linked a missense variant in DCLRE1C to the trimming of TCR beta V and J genes. Some V segments could not be told apart, so they were left out, TRBV6-2 and TRBV6-3 among them.

This CDR3 spans 14 amino acids. Trimming stripped 5 bases from V and 0 bases from J, with 7 bases between. Per germline, CDR1 SNHLY and CDR2 FYNNEI. A note on this clone: As yet, its antigen is unknown.

The PCR had 60 Vbeta and 13 Jbeta primers. Data came from immunoSEQ multiplex PCR; TCRdb stores just in-frame clones and leaves some out. This sample has around 200,000 clones; over 65% occur once, and the top ten carry 15% to 17%. The TCR comes from a man aged 35 to 55 in good health and CMV-seronegative. The source material was PBMCs. This rearrangement joins TRBV2 to TRBJ1-4; D ambiguous. CDR3 residues: CASSRGTTNEKLFF. In DNA, the CDR3 is TGTGCCAGCAGTCGGGGAACAACTAATGAAAAACTGTTTTTT. Variable domain in full (rest from reference TRBV2 and TRBJ1-4): EPEVTQTPSHQVTQMGQEVILRCVPISNHLYFYWYRQILGQKVEFLVSFYNNEISEKSEIFDDQFSVERPDGSNFTLKIRSTKLEDSAMYFCASSRGTTNEKLFFGSGTQLSVL.